This T cell receptor beta chain came from a study of T cell changes during pregnancy in multiple sclerosis. Profiled with immunoSEQ multiplex PCR; TCRdb holds only in-frame clones, not every one. This repertoire shows approximately 60,000 clones, less than 95% found once; its top ten account for 3% to 4%. There are 14 residues in the CDR3. V gave up 2 bases and J gave up 6 bases; unmatched junction bases: 3. Germline V gene sequence: CDR1 SSHAT, CDR2 FNYEAQ (reference sequence). The rearrangement links TRBV7-7 to TRBJ2-2; 7 bases map to TRBD1. The sequence was collected from a female donor in good health, enrolled as a control in a pregnancy study. This material consisted of peripheral blood, taken after pregnancy. The CDR3 loop reads CASSLTGESGELFF. Here the CDR3 DNA reads TGTGCCAGCAGCTTAACAGGGGAGTCCGGGGAGCTGTTTTTT.